This TCR beta chain was captured in a study of T cells in Graves' hyperthyroidism and ophthalmopathy. Regions amplified from RNA transcripts were the TCR beta CDR3 regions. First-round RT-PCR targeting the TCR CDR3 was performed with the HTBI primer set. TCRdb reprocessed the multiplex PCR reads with MiXCR, giving one entry per CDR3 protein. The sample lists some 500,000 distinct CDR3 sequences, approximately 25% seen once, with over 9% in the top ten. This CDR3 contains 13 residues. The germline V gene encodes CDR1 MNHNS and CDR2 SASEGT. V lost 2 bases and J lost 7, with 11 bases in between. This clonotype was counted a few times.

The sample was blood. The V gene is TRBV6-1, the J gene TRBJ1-1, with D perhaps matching TRBD1 (6 bases). This receptor was obtained from a woman in her 30s with Graves' ophthalmopathy. CDR3 bases: TGTGCCAGCAGTGAAACAGGGTCAATTGAAGCTTTCTTT. It specifies CASSETGSIEAFF.